The 25 T cell receptor beta chains below were found in one sample sequenced in a study of blood T cell repertoires in COVID-19. Produced via immunoSEQ multiplex PCR; TCRdb's table is partial and in-frame only. Of roughly 240,000 clones in the sample, 86% were seen once. Sequences were obtained from peripheral blood. These receptor sequences come from a woman older than 75 with COVID-19, enrolled during active disease.

The CDR3 spells CASSPLQGGEQYV. The CDR3 DNA sequence: TGTGCCAGCTCACCGCTACAGGGTGGCGAGCAGTACGTC. The V call is TRBV18, the J call TRBJ2-7, with TRBD1 as a possible D gene (6 bases). The length of the CDR3 is 13 residues. V lost 3 bases to trimming and J lost 6 bases, with 12 bases between them. Germline lookup yields CDR1 KGHSH and CDR2 LQKENI.

V and J are TRBV27 and TRBJ2-5; 10 bases align to TRBD2. The CDR3 has 19 amino acids. Germline V CDR1 and CDR2: MNHEY, SMNVEV (reference sequence). J was trimmed by 0 bases and V by 3 bases; bases with no gene match: 13. The CDR3 bases are TGTGCCAGCAGTTTCCGGCTAGCGGGGGCGCAACCGTACCAAGAGACCCAGTACTTC. Its protein is CASSFRLAGAQPYQETQYF.

The chain is built from TRBV4-2 and TRBJ2-2; TRBD2 agrees at 9 bases. The V gene's germline CDR1 is LGHNA and CDR2 YNFKEQ. V trimming: 2 bases; J trimming: 0 bases; junction bases outside the gene matches: 10. This CDR3 is 19 amino acids long. CDR3 amino acids: CASSQSPLAGATNTGELFF. The DNA of the CDR3 is TGTGCCAGCAGCCAAAGCCCTTTAGCGGGGGCAACGAACACCGGGGAGCTGTTTTTT.

The genes are TRBV28 and TRBJ2-6; possibly TRBD1 for D (7 bases). The CDR3 contains 19 residues. V shed 5 bases and J shed 1 base, with 21 bases lying between them. Germline assignment: CDR1 MDHEN and CDR2 SYDVKM. This chain's CDR3 is CASSRLGQGVSSGANVLTF. The CDR3 bases are TGTGCCAGCAGTCGACTAGGTCAGGGGGTCTCATCTGGGGCCAACGTCCTGACTTTC.

This clone was recorded only once. V gene TRBV4-1 combines with J gene TRBJ1-2; D call uncertain. The CDR3 is 14 amino acids. Germline V lookup: CDR1 MGHRA, CDR2 YSYEKL. V was cut by 4 bases and J by 7 bases, with 16 bases left in between. CDR3 in DNA: TGCGCCAGCAGCCCCCAGGCGGGGTTCTCTGGCTACACCTTC. The encoded protein is CASSPQAGFSGYTF.

The gene calls are TRBV29-1 and TRBJ1-6; 10 bases match TRBD1. Germline V lookup: CDR1 SQVTM, CDR2 ANQGSEA. After removal of 8 bases from V and 8 bases from J, the junction contained 6 bases not matched to a gene. The CDR3 has 13 residues. CDR3 in DNA: TGCAGCACGCGACAGGGGGCAGATTCACCCCTCCACTTT. Translated, it gives CSTRQGADSPLHF.

The V call is TRBV3-1 (or the pseudogene TRBV3-2), the J call TRBJ2-1; perhaps TRBD2 as D (5 bases). This CDR3 contains 12 residues. V was pared by 4 bases and J by 10 bases, with 11 bases between. CDR1 is LGHDT and CDR2 is YNNKEL in the germline V gene (reference sequence). The CDR3 sequence is CASSLTTGEQFF. The DNA for the CDR3 is TGTGCCAGCAGCCTGACTACGGGAGAGCAGTTCTTC.

CDR3 amino acids: CASSSRTGPGNQPQHF. DNA of the CDR3: TGTGCCAGTAGTTCGCGGACAGGGCCAGGCAATCAGCCCCAGCATTTT. The rearrangement joins TRBV19 to TRBJ1-5; 8 nucleotides line up with TRBD1. The V gene's germline CDR1 is LNHDA and CDR2 SQIVND (reference sequence). The V segment lost 5 bases and the J segment 2 bases; nucleotides outside the gene matches: 8. The CDR3 extends over 16 amino acids.

This clone was counted a few times. This chain links TRBV18 with TRBJ1-1; TRBD1 might be the D (5 bases). V gave up 2 bases and J gave up 3 bases, with 16 bases separating them. The CDR3 length is 16 residues. Germline lookup yields CDR1 KGHSH and CDR2 LQKENI. The CDR3 sequence: CASSPNGGGSYTEAFF. The CDR3 nucleotides are TGTGCCAGCTCACCAAATGGGGGGGGTTCGTACACTGAAGCTTTCTTT.

The chain uses TRBV2 and TRBJ2-2, with D possibly TRBD2 on 5 matching bases. This CDR3 comprises 14 residues. Germline V lookup: CDR1 SNHLY, CDR2 FYNNEI. V was clipped by 7 bases and J by 4 bases, with 13 bases between them. CDR3 sequence reads: CASKAVGSTGELFF. For the CDR3, the DNA is TGTGCCAGCAAAGCGGTGGGGAGCACCGGGGAGCTGTTTTTT.

This clone appeared a single time. J is TRBJ2-3 and V is TRBV7-8, with 9 bases aligning to TRBD2. Germline V CDR1 and CDR2: SGHVS, FQNEAQ. The V gene end was trimmed by 0 bases and the J gene end by 3 bases; junction bases not matched to a gene: 10. The CDR3 covers 18 residues. DNA for the CDR3: TGTGCCAGCAGCTTAGCGGGGGGCCTAGCGGGGAAAACAGATACGCAGTATTTT. The encoded protein is CASSLAGGLAGKTDTQYF. Looking up the rest from reference TRBV7-8 and TRBJ2-3 gives the full variable domain: GAGVSQSPRYKVAKRGQDVALRCDPISGHVSLFWYQQALGQGPEFLTYFQNEAQLDKSGLPSDRFFAERPEGSVSTLKIQRTQQEDSAVYLCASSLAGGLAGKTDTQYFGPGTRLTVL.

The chain is built from TRBV23-1 and TRBJ1-4, with D unclear. TRBV23-1 is classed as an ORF, of uncertain function. The V end was cut by 4 bases, the J end by 7 bases, with 13 bases between. The CDR3 consists of 14 residues. This CDR3 reads CASSRDFRPEKLFF. The CDR3 nucleotides are TGCGCCAGCAGTCGCGACTTCCGGCCTGAAAAACTGTTTTTT.

This rearrangement joins TRBV2 to TRBJ2-7; possibly TRBD2 for D (5 bases). Trimming left V 1 base short and J 7 bases short, with 17 bases between. The CDR3 spans 15 residues. Germline V CDR1 and CDR2: SNHLY, FYNNEI. The chain's CDR3 is CASSEEPGVSLEQYV. As DNA, the CDR3 is TGTGCCAGCAGTGAAGAGCCCGGGGTCTCGTTAGAGCAGTACGTC.

The chain couples TRBV6-5 to TRBJ2-2, with unresolved D. With 6 bases removed from V and 4 bases from J, the gap between germline ends came to 6 bases. Germline V gives CDR1 MNHEY, CDR2 SVGAGI. CDR3 length: 12 amino acids. The CDR3 region is CASSSGTGELFF. The CDR3, as DNA: TGTGCCAGCAGCTCCGGCACCGGGGAGCTGTTTTTT.

V gene TRBV28 combines with J gene TRBJ1-4; D gene unclear. Trimming left V 8 bases short and J 0 bases short, with 13 bases between. Germline CDR1 MDHEN, CDR2 SYDVKM. This CDR3 has 15 amino acids. CDR3 nucleotides: TGTGCCAGCTCCCGAGGAGTAGCAACTAATGAAAAACTGTTTTTT. Translation: CASSRGVATNEKLFF.

This rearrangement joins TRBV6-5 to TRBJ2-2; 9 bases are a match to TRBD1. The CDR3 sequence is 15 residues long. The germline CDR1 and CDR2 sequences are MNHEY and SVGAGI. V shed 6 bases and J 6 bases; nucleotides not matched to a gene: 8. The CDR3 bases are TGTGCCAGCAGATTGGGACAGGGAGGAGCCGGGGAGCTGTTTTTT. Translation: CASRLGQGGAGELFF.

This chain connects TRBV21-1 to TRBJ1-3. TRBV21-1 is listed as a pseudogene. The CDR3 consists of 16 residues. The CDR3 is CASQAGGAGGRNTIYF. CDR3 bases: TGTGCCAGCCAAGCGGGAGGGGCAGGGGGCCGAAACACCATATATTTT.

J is TRBJ2-1 and V is TRBV5-5; a possible D gene is TRBD2 (5 bases). Trimming pared 2 bases from V and 0 bases from J, leaving 9 bases between. Germline V gives CDR1 SGHKS, CDR2 YYEKEE (reference sequence). The length of the CDR3 is 15 residues. CDR3 sequence (DNA): TGTGCCAGCAGCTTAAGTGGGAGCTCCTACAATGAGCAGTTCTTC. Its translation is CASSLSGSSYNEQFF.

The V gene is TRBV21-1, the J gene TRBJ1-5; whether TRBD1, the table's D call, matches the DNA was not checked. TRBV21-1 is a pseudogene. The CDR3 runs to 14 residues. CDR3 in DNA: TGTGCCACCCTACGACAAGGGGCTAGTCAGCCCCAGCATTTT. This gives the protein CATLRQGASQPQHF.

The V and J genes are TRBV9 and TRBJ1-1, with D uncertain. The germline V gene encodes CDR1 SGDLS and CDR2 YYNGEE. The V and J ends lost 2 bases and 0 bases respectively, with 5 bases between them. The CDR3 length is 13 residues. The CDR3 reads CASSVTLNTEAFF. CDR3 DNA sequence: TGTGCCAGCAGCGTGACTTTGAACACTGAAGCTTTCTTT. The variable domain in full, with the rest retrieved from reference TRBV9 and TRBJ1-1, is DSGVTQTPKHLITATGQRVTLRCSPRSGDLSVYWYQQSLDQGLQFLIQYYNGEERAKGNILERFSAQQFPDLHSELNLSSLELGDSALYFCASSVTLNTEAFFGQGTRLTVV.

The chain recombines TRBV14 with TRBJ1-2; possible D gene TRBD1, 6 bases. The CDR3 extends over 13 amino acids. Germline CDR1 is SGHDN and CDR2 is FVKESK. V was shortened by 5 bases and J by 7 bases, with 14 bases between the two germline ends. CDR3 protein: CASSVQGVGGYTF. Here the CDR3 DNA reads TGTGCCAGCAGCGTACAGGGTGTCGGTGGCTACACCTTC.

The CDR3 DNA follows: TGTGCCAGCAGCTTATCTGATACGCAGTATTTT. This codes for CASSLSDTQYF. The chain links TRBV7-9 to TRBJ2-3; D remains unclear. The CDR3 totals 11 residues. Germline CDR1 SEHNR, CDR2 FQNEAQ (reference sequence). The V gene lost 2 bases and the J gene lost 6 bases, with 3 bases spanning the gap.

This CDR3 reads CASKRTSGYYEQYV. The CDR3 DNA reads as TGTGCCAGCAAGAGGACTAGCGGGTATTACGAGCAGTACGTC. The chain links TRBV6-5 to TRBJ2-7, with 11 bases identical to TRBD2. The junction had 6 bases not matched to a gene; V was cut back by 7 bases and J by 4 bases. CDR1 is MNHEY and CDR2 is SVGAGI in the germline V gene. CDR3 length: 14 residues.

The J gene is TRBJ2-7, the V gene TRBV6-5, with TRBD1 identical over 7 bases. The CDR3 spans 14 residues. Trimming removed 5 bases from V and 3 bases from J; junction bases left unmatched: 7. Germline CDR1 and CDR2: MNHEY and SVGAGI. The CDR3, as DNA: TGTGCCAGCAGTACTACAGGGGACAGCTACGAGCAGTACTTC. This gives the protein CASSTTGDSYEQYF.

The sample holds a few counts of this clone. The rearrangement uses TRBV13 and TRBJ2-5, with TRBD2 identical over 13 bases. This CDR3 has 17 amino acids. The V and J ends lost 6 bases and 2 bases, in that order; junction bases with no gene match: 9. The germline CDR1 and CDR2 sequences are PRHDT and FYEKMQ (reference sequence). This CDR3 is CASSLVGLAGAQETQYF. Written as DNA, the CDR3 is TGTGCCAGCAGTCTAGTTGGACTAGCGGGGGCACAAGAGACCCAGTACTTC.